One sample yielded the 29 T cell receptor beta chains listed below, sequenced in a study of graft-versus-host responses after intestinal transplantation. Which antigens these TCRs recognize remains unknown. The repertoire was sequenced with immunoSEQ multiplex PCR; TCRdb's copy has only in-frame clones and lacks some. The sample records over 85,000 clones, around 93% being singletons. The input for sequencing was unstimulated CD8+ T cells sorted from spleen or lymph node cells, taken before intestinal transplant. The receptors come from a human donor who received an intestinal transplant.

CDR3 sequence reads: CASSMWAALSGNTIYF. The CDR3 coding sequence is TGTGCCAGTAGTATGTGGGCGGCTCTCTCTGGAAACACCATATATTTT. The genes are TRBV19 and TRBJ1-3; D gene unclear. The CDR3 is 16 amino acids. Germline V gene lookup returns CDR1 LNHDA and CDR2 SQIVND (reference sequence). With 3 bases removed from V and 0 bases from J, the gap between germline ends came to 12 bases.

DNA of the CDR3: TGTGCCAGTAACTATGACATAAGCTCCTACAATGAGCAGTTCTTC. It specifies CASNYDISSYNEQFF. The V call is TRBV19, the J call TRBJ2-1; the D is unclear. Per germline, CDR1 LNHDA and CDR2 SQIVND (reference sequence). CDR3 length: 15 amino acids. Trimming took off 7 bases at V and 0 bases at J, with 13 bases between the two ends.

V usage is TRBV6-5 and J usage is TRBJ1-5; D unclear. CDR1 is MNHEY, CDR2 SVGAGI, per germline. The CDR3 runs to 12 residues. V dropped 2 bases and J dropped 7 bases, with 6 bases sitting between them. The CDR3 DNA reads TGTGCCAGCAGTTACCCAGGACAGCCCCAGCATTTT. It codes for CASSYPGQPQHF.

The chain recombines TRBV27 with TRBJ2-7; D ambiguous. The CDR3 is 11 amino acids. In germline, CDR1 is MNHEY, CDR2 SMNVEV (reference sequence). V lost 4 bases to trimming and J lost 4 bases, with 5 bases between them. DNA for the CDR3: TGTGCCAGCAGTTCCCAGTACGAGCAGTACTTC. Translating gives CASSSQYEQYF.

The chain carries TRBV28 and TRBJ2-2; 7 bases are a match to TRBD1. Germline CDR1 MDHEN, CDR2 SYDVKM. With V trimmed by 4 bases and J by 5 bases, 10 bases remained unmatched. This CDR3 is 16 amino acids long. For the CDR3, the DNA is TGTGCCAGCAGTTCACGCACCCTACAGGGGACCGGGGAGCTGTTTTTT. It translates to CASSSRTLQGTGELFF.

The chain links TRBV6-5 to TRBJ1-4; a weak D match, TRBD1 (6 bases). V was cut by 0 bases and J by 0 bases, with 8 bases left in between. In germline, CDR1 is MNHEY, CDR2 SVGAGI. The length of the CDR3 is 16 residues. CDR3 region: CASSYSQGTTNEKLFF. CDR3 DNA: TGTGCCAGCAGTTACTCACAGGGAACAACTAATGAAAAACTGTTTTTT.

The V and J genes are TRBV5-4 and TRBJ2-7; 8 nucleotides line up with TRBD2. Trimming removed 4 bases from V and 0 bases from J; junction bases left unmatched: 6. This CDR3 comprises 15 residues. Germline CDR1 SGHNT, CDR2 YYREEE (reference sequence). CDR3 sequence reads: CASSPETSASYEQYF. The CDR3 region has the DNA TGTGCCAGCAGCCCGGAGACTAGCGCCTCCTACGAGCAGTACTTC.

The chain recombines TRBV19 with TRBJ1-1; a weak D match, TRBD1 (5 bases). Trimming cost V 7 bases and J 1 base, with 16 bases left between them. The CDR3 is made up of 15 amino acids. Looked up from germline, CDR1 is LNHDA and CDR2 is SQIVND (reference sequence). CDR3 nucleotide sequence: TGTGCCAGTACCGAGACCGGGGGGAAGAACACTGAAGCTTTCTTT. Translated, it gives CASTETGGKNTEAFF.

This chain connects TRBV7-9 to TRBJ1-2; no reliable D call. Germline CDR1 SEHNR, CDR2 FQNEAQ (reference sequence). With 1 base removed from V and 2 bases from J, the gap between germline ends came to 11 bases. This CDR3 is 15 amino acids long. The CDR3 reads CASSLDRQSNYGYTF. CDR3 in DNA: TGTGCCAGCAGCTTAGATCGCCAAAGCAACTATGGCTACACCTTC.

This clone appeared a single time. The rearrangement uses TRBV11-1 and TRBJ2-1; 10 positions agree with TRBD2. With 1 base clipped from V and 7 bases from J, the junction kept 10 bases outside the gene matches. In germline, CDR1 is SGHAT, CDR2 FQDESV (reference sequence). CDR3 length equals 17 residues. The CDR3 DNA reads as TGTGCCAGCAGCTTAGGCCCTAGCGGGAGTAAAGGTAATGAGCAGTTCTTC. This encodes CASSLGPSGSKGNEQFF.

V is TRBV2 and J is TRBJ2-7, with 8 bases matching TRBD1. Germline V gives CDR1 SNHLY, CDR2 FYNNEI. The CDR3 runs to 13 residues. V shed 6 bases and J 0 bases; nucleotides not matched to a gene: 1. The CDR3 DNA reads as TGTGCCAGCAGCGGGACAGGCTCCTACGAGCAGTACTTC. The encoded protein is CASSGTGSYEQYF.

V usage is TRBV28 and J usage is TRBJ1-1; D might be TRBD1 (5 bases). V lost 1 base, J lost 2 bases, and 20 bases lay in between. CDR1 is MDHEN, CDR2 SYDVKM, per germline. The CDR3 covers 18 residues. The CDR3 protein is CASSLSRSGGWINTEAFF. In DNA form, the CDR3 reads TGTGCCAGCAGTTTATCCCGCTCGGGGGGATGGATAAACACTGAAGCTTTCTTT.

The chain combines TRBV7-8 with TRBJ1-2; 10 nucleotides align to TRBD1. Looked up from germline, CDR1 is SGHVS and CDR2 is FQNEAQ. The ends lost 5 bases at V and 2 bases at J; junction bases unmatched: 5. This CDR3 has 15 residues. The CDR3 loop reads CASSPGTGVNYGYTF. The CDR3 DNA reads TGTGCCAGCAGCCCCGGGACAGGGGTAAACTATGGCTACACCTTC.

This clone was observed a single time. The rearrangement joins TRBV6-1 to TRBJ2-7; the match to TRBD1 covers 7 bases. The V gene end was trimmed by 4 bases and the J gene end by 0 bases; junction bases not matched to a gene: 6. The germline V gene has CDR1 MNHNS and CDR2 SASEGT. The CDR3 contains 15 residues. The CDR3 loop reads CASSATTGLSYEQYF. The CDR3 DNA follows: TGTGCCAGCAGTGCCACGACAGGGCTCTCCTACGAGCAGTACTTC.

The chain combines TRBV11-2 with TRBJ2-7; tentative D call: TRBD2 (5 bases). V was clipped by 0 bases and J by 0 bases, with 9 bases between them. CDR1 is SGHAT and CDR2 is FQNNGV in the germline V gene. The CDR3 runs 15 residues. The CDR3 region is CASSLDPSSSYEQYF. The CDR3 nucleotides read TGTGCCAGCAGCTTAGATCCTAGCTCCTCCTACGAGCAGTACTTC.

The chain combines TRBV27 with TRBJ1-2; TRBD1 aligns across 7 bases. The germline V gene encodes CDR1 MNHEY and CDR2 SMNVEV (reference sequence). This CDR3 is 15 amino acids long. The V gene end was trimmed by 6 bases and the J gene end by 4 bases; junction bases not matched to a gene: 11. In nucleotides, the CDR3 is TGTGCCAGCAGCCTCAGTAGAGGGGGCGGCTATGGCTACACCTTC. The encoded protein is CASSLSRGGGYGYTF.

The chain links TRBV15 to TRBJ2-2; 8 nucleotides align to TRBD2. Germline loops: CDR1 LNHNV, CDR2 YYDKDF (reference sequence). The V gene end was trimmed by 0 bases and the J gene end by 1 base; junction bases not matched to a gene: 1. This CDR3 spans 16 amino acids. DNA for the CDR3: TGTGCCACCAGCAGAGATACTAGCGGGAACACCGGGGAGCTGTTTTTT. This gives the protein CATSRDTSGNTGELFF. The full variable domain, with the rest looked up from reference TRBV15 and TRBJ2-2, is DAMVIQNPRYQVTQFGKPVTLSCSQTLNHNVMYWYQQKSSQAPKLLFHYYDKDFNNEADTPDNFQSRRPNTSFCFLDIRSPGLGDTAMYLCATSRDTSGNTGELFFGEGSRLTVL.

This chain connects TRBV7-6 to TRBJ2-7; D is undetermined. V lost 2 bases and J lost 2, with 10 bases in between. The CDR3 has 14 amino acids. Germline V gives CDR1 SGHVS, CDR2 FNYEAQ. The CDR3 protein is CASSLNRAAYEQYF. The CDR3 nucleotides are TGTGCCAGCAGCTTAAATCGGGCCGCCTACGAGCAGTACTTC.

The chain combines TRBV5-1 with TRBJ1-2; D is possibly TRBD1 (6 bases). This CDR3 comprises 14 residues. CDR1 is SGHRS, CDR2 YFSETQ, per germline. Trimming removed 4 bases from V and 8 bases from J, with 18 bases in between. The CDR3 spells CASSLTPGGEGYTF. The CDR3 nucleotides read TGCGCCAGCAGCCTCACCCCGGGGGGCGAAGGCTACACCTTC.

The chain joins TRBV27 to TRBJ2-3, with TRBD1 as a possible D gene (5 bases). The CDR3 extends over 14 amino acids. The V end lost 10 bases, the J end lost 4 bases, and 18 bases lay between the germline ends. Germline V gives CDR1 MNHEY, CDR2 SMNVEV (reference sequence). CDR3 amino acids: CAISPMGRPDTQYF. The CDR3 DNA reads as TGTGCCATTTCCCCGATGGGGCGTCCAGATACGCAGTATTTT.

The chain uses TRBV7-9 and TRBJ1-1; possibly TRBD1 for D (5 bases). V was trimmed by 5 bases and J by 5 bases, leaving 18 bases between them. The CDR3 covers 15 residues. Germline V gene data show CDR1 as SEHNR and CDR2 as FQNEAQ (reference sequence). CDR3 DNA: TGTGCCAGCAGCACGCTCGGGGCTACGGGGACTGAAGCTTTCTTT. It encodes CASSTLGATGTEAFF.

The V call is TRBV13, the J call TRBJ2-3; TRBD1 aligns across 8 bases. V gave up 1 base and J gave up 1 base; unmatched junction bases: 10. CDR3 length: 18 amino acids. Germline-derived CDR1 and CDR2 are PRHDT and FYEKMQ (reference sequence). The CDR3 is CASSLVISGTGRTDTQYF. CDR3 nucleotides: TGTGCCAGCAGCTTAGTCATTTCCGGGACAGGTCGCACAGATACGCAGTATTTT.

The chain couples TRBV15 to TRBJ2-2; 9 bases align to TRBD2. Trimming removed 0 bases from V and 4 bases from J; junction bases left unmatched: 6. Germline-derived CDR1 and CDR2 are LNHNV and YYDKDF (reference sequence). The CDR3 contains 17 residues. CDR3 DNA: TGTGCCACCAGCAGAGATCATAGCGGGAGTGGCACCGGGGAGCTGTTTTTT. It specifies CATSRDHSGSGTGELFF.

This clone came up once. V and J are TRBV7-9 and TRBJ2-2; D unclear. V gave up 5 bases and J gave up 0 bases, with 19 bases separating them. Germline V CDR1 and CDR2: SEHNR, FQNEAQ (reference sequence). The CDR3 loop spans 18 amino acids. This CDR3 reads CASSLPRFSDANTGELFF. CDR3 nucleotides: TGTGCCAGCAGCCTCCCCCGGTTTTCAGACGCGAACACCGGGGAGCTGTTTTTT.

The gene calls are TRBV19 and TRBJ2-7, with D unresolved. The germline gives CDR1 LNHDA, CDR2 SQIVND (reference sequence). The CDR3 is made up of 15 amino acids. Trimming stripped 1 base from V and 3 bases from J, with 13 bases between. Here the CDR3 DNA reads TGTGCCAGTAGTATAGGGTCGAGCGCACTCTACGAGCAGTACTTC. Protein sequence: CASSIGSSALYEQYF.

The chain uses TRBV6-5 and TRBJ2-4, with D unclear. Trimming shortened V by 5 bases and J by 10 bases, and 15 bases separated the two germline ends. The CDR3 length is 13 residues. CDR1 is MNHEY, CDR2 SVGAGI, per germline. CDR3 amino acids: CASSTQKVGIQYF. CDR3 sequence (DNA): TGTGCCAGCAGTACCCAGAAGGTGGGAATTCAGTACTTC.

The chain employs TRBV6-1 and TRBJ2-1, with D perhaps matching TRBD2 (6 bases). The CDR3 has 17 residues. Trimming removed 3 bases at V and 6 bases at J, with 21 bases between. From germline, CDR1 is MNHNS and CDR2 SASEGT. CDR3 residues: CASSDPFQSGVSNEQFF. The CDR3 bases are TGTGCCAGCAGTGACCCTTTCCAGTCGGGGGTCAGCAATGAGCAGTTCTTC.

The chain has TRBV5-1 and TRBJ1-1; TRBD1 might be the D (5 bases). The CDR3 is made up of 13 amino acids. Looked up from germline, CDR1 is SGHRS and CDR2 is YFSETQ. Deletions cut 7 bases from V and 0 bases from J, with 10 bases between. CDR3 region: CASFGTVNTEAFF. The CDR3 DNA follows: TGCGCCAGCTTCGGGACGGTGAACACTGAAGCTTTCTTT.

The rearrangement joins TRBV27 to TRBJ1-5; D is undetermined. The V end was cut by 3 bases, the J end by 7 bases, with 10 bases between. From germline, CDR1 is MNHEY and CDR2 SMNVEV (reference sequence). This CDR3 is built from 13 residues. The CDR3 spells CASSLQGRQPQHF. DNA for the CDR3: TGTGCCAGCAGTTTGCAAGGAAGACAGCCCCAGCATTTT.